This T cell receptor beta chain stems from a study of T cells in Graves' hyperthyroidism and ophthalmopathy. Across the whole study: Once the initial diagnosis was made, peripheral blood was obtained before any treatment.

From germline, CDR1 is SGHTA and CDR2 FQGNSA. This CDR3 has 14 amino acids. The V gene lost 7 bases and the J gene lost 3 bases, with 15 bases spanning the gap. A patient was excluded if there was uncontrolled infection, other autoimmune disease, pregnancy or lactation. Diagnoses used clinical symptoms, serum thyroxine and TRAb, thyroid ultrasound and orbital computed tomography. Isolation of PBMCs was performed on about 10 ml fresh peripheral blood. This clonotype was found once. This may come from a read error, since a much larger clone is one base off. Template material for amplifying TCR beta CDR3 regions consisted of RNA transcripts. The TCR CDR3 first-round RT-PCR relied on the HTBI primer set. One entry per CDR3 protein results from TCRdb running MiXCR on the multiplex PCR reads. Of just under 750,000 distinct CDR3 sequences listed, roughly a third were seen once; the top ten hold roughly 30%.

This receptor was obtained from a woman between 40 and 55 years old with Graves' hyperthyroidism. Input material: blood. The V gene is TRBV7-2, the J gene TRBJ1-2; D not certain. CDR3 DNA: TGTGCCAGCAACAACCCGGGCCTAGACTATGGCTACACCTTC. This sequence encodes CASNNPGLDYGYTF.